The 2 T cell receptor beta chains below all came from one sample that was sequenced in a study of blood T cell repertoires in COVID-19. Data came from immunoSEQ multiplex PCR; TCRdb stores just in-frame clones and leaves some out. Of about 200,000 clones in the sample, 89% were seen once. Sequencing input: peripheral blood. The receptors originated from a man in his sixties who had recovered from COVID-19.

The J gene is TRBJ2-7, the V gene TRBV10-3; D is possibly TRBD1 (6 bases). The CDR3 covers 15 residues. The germline V gene encodes CDR1 ENHRY and CDR2 SYGVKD. This CDR3 is CAIGAGTGYSSEQYF. CDR3 DNA: TGTGCGATCGGGGCCGGAACAGGGTACTCTAGCGAGCAGTACTTC.

This clone was seen a few times. J is TRBJ2-7 and V is TRBV28, with TRBD2 identical over 15 bases. Trimming removed 4 bases from V and 3 bases from J; junction bases left unmatched: 10. Per the germline V gene, CDR1 is MDHEN and CDR2 is SYDVKM. The CDR3 loop spans 18 amino acids. The CDR3 is CASSSGRTSGRGHYEQYF. For the CDR3, the DNA is TGTGCCAGCAGTTCCGGGCGGACTAGCGGGAGGGGTCACTACGAGCAGTACTTC.